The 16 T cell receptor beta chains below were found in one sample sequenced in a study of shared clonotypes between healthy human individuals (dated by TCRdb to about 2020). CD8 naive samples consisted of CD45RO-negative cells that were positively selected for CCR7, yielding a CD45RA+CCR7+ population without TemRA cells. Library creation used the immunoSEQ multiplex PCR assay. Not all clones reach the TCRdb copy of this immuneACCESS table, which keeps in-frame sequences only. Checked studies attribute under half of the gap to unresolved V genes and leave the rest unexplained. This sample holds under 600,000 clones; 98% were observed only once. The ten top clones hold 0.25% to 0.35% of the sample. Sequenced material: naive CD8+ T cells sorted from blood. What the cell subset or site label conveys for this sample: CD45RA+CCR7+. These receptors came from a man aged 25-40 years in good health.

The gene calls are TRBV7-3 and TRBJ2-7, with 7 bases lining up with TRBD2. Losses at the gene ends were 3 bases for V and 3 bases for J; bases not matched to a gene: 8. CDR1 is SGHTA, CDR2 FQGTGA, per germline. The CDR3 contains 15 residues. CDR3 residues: CASSFGAGADYEQYF. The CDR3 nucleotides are TGTGCCAGCAGCTTCGGGGCGGGAGCGGACTACGAGCAGTACTTC.

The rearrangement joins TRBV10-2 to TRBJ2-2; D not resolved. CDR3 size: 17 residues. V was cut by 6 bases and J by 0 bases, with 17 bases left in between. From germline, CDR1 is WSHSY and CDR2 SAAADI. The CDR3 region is CASSVPVAFANTGELFF. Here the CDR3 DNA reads TGCGCCAGCAGCGTTCCCGTGGCCTTCGCGAACACCGGGGAGCTGTTTTTT.

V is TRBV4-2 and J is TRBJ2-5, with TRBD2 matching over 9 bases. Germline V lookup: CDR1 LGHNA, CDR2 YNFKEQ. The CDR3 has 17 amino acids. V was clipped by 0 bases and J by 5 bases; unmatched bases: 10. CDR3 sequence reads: CASSQDLGGRGLETQYF. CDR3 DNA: TGTGCCAGCAGCCAAGATTTGGGCGGGAGGGGCCTGGAGACCCAGTACTTC.

The CDR3: CASSLGPATSYEQYF. The CDR3 region has the DNA TGTGCCAGCAGCTTGGGCCCAGCCACGAGCTACGAGCAGTACTTC. The J gene is TRBJ2-7, the V gene TRBV5-5, with unresolved D. The germline CDR1 and CDR2 sequences are SGHKS and YYEKEE (reference sequence). This CDR3 is built from 15 residues. V gave up 0 bases and J gave up 3 bases, with 13 bases separating them. The full variable domain, its missing parts supplied by reference TRBV5-5 and TRBJ2-7, is DAGVTQSPTHLIKTRGQQVTLRCSPISGHKSVSWYQQVLGQGPQFIFQYYEKEERGRGNFPDRFSARQFPNYSSELNVNALLLGDSALYLCASSLGPATSYEQYFGPGTRLTVT.

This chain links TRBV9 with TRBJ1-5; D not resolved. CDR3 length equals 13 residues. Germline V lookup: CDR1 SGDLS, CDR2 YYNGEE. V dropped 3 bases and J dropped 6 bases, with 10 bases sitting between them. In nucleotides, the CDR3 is TGTGCCAGCAGCGACTCCCCTTCTCAGCCCCAGCATTTT. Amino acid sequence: CASSDSPSQPQHF.

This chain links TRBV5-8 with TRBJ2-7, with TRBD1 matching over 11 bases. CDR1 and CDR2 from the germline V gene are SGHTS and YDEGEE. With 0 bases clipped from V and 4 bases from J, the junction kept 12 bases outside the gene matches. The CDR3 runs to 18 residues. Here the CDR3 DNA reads TGTGCCAGCAGCTTGGAAGGACAGGGGGCGGGCCCAGCTTACGAGCAGTACTTC. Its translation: CASSLEGQGAGPAYEQYF.

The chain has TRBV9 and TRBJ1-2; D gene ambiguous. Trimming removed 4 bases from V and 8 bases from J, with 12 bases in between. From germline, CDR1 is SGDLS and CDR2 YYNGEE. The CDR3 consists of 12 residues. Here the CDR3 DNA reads TGTGCCAGCAGCCCCGGGTCGTCAGGCTACACCTTC. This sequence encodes CASSPGSSGYTF.

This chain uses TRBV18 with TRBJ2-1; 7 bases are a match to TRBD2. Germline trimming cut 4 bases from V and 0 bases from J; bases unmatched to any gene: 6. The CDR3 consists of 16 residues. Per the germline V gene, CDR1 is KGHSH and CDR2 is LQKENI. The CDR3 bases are TGTGCCAGCTCACACAGCGGGGCGAGCTCCTACAATGAGCAGTTCTTC. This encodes CASSHSGASSYNEQFF.

CDR3 region: CASSLTGGPTLLGADTQYF. CDR3 in DNA: TGCGCCAGCAGCTTGACAGGGGGCCCGACTTTGCTGGGCGCAGATACGCAGTATTTT. The genes are TRBV5-1 and TRBJ2-3, with 9 bases lining up with TRBD1. The CDR3 contains 19 residues. CDR1 SGHRS and CDR2 YFSETQ come from the germline V gene. The junction had 16 bases not matched to a gene; V was cut back by 1 base and J by 4 bases.

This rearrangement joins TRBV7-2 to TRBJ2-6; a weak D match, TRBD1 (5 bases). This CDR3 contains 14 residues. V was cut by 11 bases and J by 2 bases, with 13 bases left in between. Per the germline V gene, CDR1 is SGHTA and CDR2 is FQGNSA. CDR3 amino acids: CARDRRPGANVLTF. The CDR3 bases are TGTGCCCGTGACAGACGGCCTGGGGCCAACGTCCTGACTTTC.

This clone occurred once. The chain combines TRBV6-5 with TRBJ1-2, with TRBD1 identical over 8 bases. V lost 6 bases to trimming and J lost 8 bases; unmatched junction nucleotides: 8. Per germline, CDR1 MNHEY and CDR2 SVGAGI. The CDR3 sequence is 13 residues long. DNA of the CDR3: TGTGCCAGCAGGCCAGACAGGGGCGCAGGCTACACCTTC. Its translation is CASRPDRGAGYTF.

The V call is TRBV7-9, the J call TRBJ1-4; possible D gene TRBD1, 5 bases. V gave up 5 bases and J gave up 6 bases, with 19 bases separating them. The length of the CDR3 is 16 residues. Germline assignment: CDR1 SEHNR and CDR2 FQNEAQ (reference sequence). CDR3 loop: CASSEGRYGGDEKLFF. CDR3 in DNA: TGTGCCAGCAGCGAAGGGCGGTACGGGGGAGATGAAAAACTGTTTTTT.

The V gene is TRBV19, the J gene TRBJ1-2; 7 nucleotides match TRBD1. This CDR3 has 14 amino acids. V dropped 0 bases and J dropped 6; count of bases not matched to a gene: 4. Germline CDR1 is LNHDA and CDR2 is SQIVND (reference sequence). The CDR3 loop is CASSIEGQADGYTF. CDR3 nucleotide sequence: TGTGCCAGTAGTATAGAAGGACAGGCGGATGGCTACACCTTC.

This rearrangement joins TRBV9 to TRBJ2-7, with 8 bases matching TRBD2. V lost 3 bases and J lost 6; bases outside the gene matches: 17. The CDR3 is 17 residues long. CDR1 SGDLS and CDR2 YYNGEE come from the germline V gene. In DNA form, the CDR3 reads TGTGCCAGCAGCGGATCCGGGACTAGAAACGGGGCCTCCGAGCAGTACTTC. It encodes CASSGSGTRNGASEQYF.

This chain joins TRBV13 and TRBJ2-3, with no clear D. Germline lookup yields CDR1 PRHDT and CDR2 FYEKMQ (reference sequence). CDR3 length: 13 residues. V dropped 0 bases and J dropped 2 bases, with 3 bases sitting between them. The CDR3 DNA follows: TGTGCCAGCAGCTTAGGGACCACAGATACGCAGTATTTT. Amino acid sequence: CASSLGTTDTQYF.

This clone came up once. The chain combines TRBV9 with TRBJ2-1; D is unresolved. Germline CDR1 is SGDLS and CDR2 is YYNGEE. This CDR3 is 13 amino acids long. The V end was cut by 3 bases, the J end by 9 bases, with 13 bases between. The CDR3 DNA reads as TGTGCCAGCAGCGCACCCCCCGCCGGTGAGCAGTTCTTC. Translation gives CASSAPPAGEQFF.